This TCR beta chain derives from a study of technical replicates of blood from several donors. Per the germline V gene, CDR1 is SGHTS and CDR2 is YDEGEE. The CDR3 length is 14 residues. V lost 3 bases to trimming and J lost 5 bases; unmatched junction nucleotides: 7. Clones were read by immunoSEQ multiplex PCR, and TCRdb kept only the in-frame ones, dropping some. The sample lists tens of thousands of clones, 95% to 98% occurring once. The source of this sequence is a human donor in good health. The chain carries TRBV5-8 and TRBJ2-7, with TRBD1 matching 8 bases. Sequencing input: T cells isolated from PBMCs. The CDR3 spells CASSSGQGFNEQYF. In DNA, the CDR3 is TGTGCCAGCAGCTCCGGACAGGGATTCAACGAGCAGTACTTC.